This paragraph reports one T cell receptor (beta chain). The target antigen is unknown. One junction end disagrees with the germline gene, perhaps due to a read error. Germline V gene data show CDR1 as SSHAT and CDR2 as FNYEAQ (reference sequence). The CDR3 totals 15 residues. The method was immunoSEQ multiplex PCR; TCRdb's version includes in-frame clones alone and lacks a portion of them. Of 55,000 to 80,000 clones listed, about 90% are singletons. The data originate from a study of OX40 agonist ivuxolimab in advanced cancers. Study-wide context: Across the patients, intravenous ivuxolimab was delivered every 2 weeks at 0.01 to 10 mg/kg.

Study results and caveats: No antigen was identified for the clonally expanded peripheral T cells. Among the lowest peripheral clonal expansion occurred in 0.1-3.0 mg/kg partial responders. Expanded clones were, on average, more numerous among CD8+ T cells than CD4+.

This sequence was found in an adult with an advanced solid tumor such as melanoma, head and neck, liver or kidney cancer. Sequenced material: CD4+ or CD8+ T cells sorted from blood, taken in a trial of the OX40 agonist ivuxolimab. This sequence joins TRBV7-7 and TRBJ2-5, with 8 nucleotides matching TRBD2. DNA of the CDR3: TGTGCTAGCAGCTTATCGGCTAGCGGGCAAGAGACCCAGTACTTC. Its protein is CASSLSASGQETQYF. The full variable domain, rest sourced from reference TRBV7-7 and TRBJ2-5, is GAGVSQSPRYKVTKRGQDVTLRCDPISSHATLYWYQQALGQGPEFLTYFNYEAQPDKSGLPSDRFSAERPEGSISTLTIQRTEQRDSAMYRCASSLSASGQETQYFGPGTRLLVL.